Following are 18 T cell receptor beta chains from one sample sequenced in a study of OX40 agonist ivuxolimab in advanced cancers. Method: immunoSEQ multiplex PCR; TCRdb's copy keeps in-frame clones and lacks some. The sample yields under 95,000 clones, over 85% seen once. Source: CD4+ or CD8+ T cells sorted from blood, taken in a trial of the OX40 agonist ivuxolimab. Receptors were obtained from an adult with an advanced solid tumor such as melanoma, head and neck, liver or kidney cancer.

CDR3 DNA: TGTGCCAGCAAAGGCTGGTCTAGCGGCCAGGGTGAGCAGTTCTTC. Protein sequence: CASKGWSSGQGEQFF. The chain uses TRBV28 and TRBJ2-1; 7 bases match TRBD2. CDR1 and CDR2 from the germline V gene are MDHEN and SYDVKM. The CDR3 runs 15 residues. V shed 7 bases and J 9 bases; nucleotides not matched to a gene: 15.

The V and J genes are TRBV5-6 and TRBJ2-7, with a possible D match to TRBD2 (5 bases). V was pared by 4 bases and J by 1 base, with 12 bases between. This CDR3 spans 14 amino acids. Germline values: CDR1 SGHDT, CDR2 YYEEEE. CDR3 protein: CASSRWGASYEQYF. The CDR3, as DNA: TGTGCCAGCAGCCGATGGGGAGCTTCCTACGAGCAGTACTTC.

This chain joins TRBV7-2 and TRBJ2-5; weak D call: TRBD1 (6 bases). The J call may not be correct, given that the DNA end is closer to TRBJ2-7. The CDR3 runs to 13 residues. Germline V gene sequence: CDR1 SGHTA, CDR2 FQGNSA. The CDR3 coding sequence is TGTGCCAGCAGCATAAACCAGGGGAGCGAGCAGTACTTC. It encodes CASSINQGSEQYF.

V is TRBV9 and J is TRBJ2-5; D gene ambiguous. The CDR3 is 16 residues long. CDR1 and CDR2 (germline): SGDLS, YYNGEE. Trimming removed 4 bases at V and 5 bases at J, with 21 bases between. For the CDR3, the DNA is TGTGCCAGCAGCCCCACCGCCGGCTTCGCGAGGGAGACCCAGTACTTC. Translated: CASSPTAGFARETQYF.

The chain recombines TRBV5-4 with TRBJ1-4; tentative D call: TRBD1 (6 bases). Trimming removed 0 bases from V and 6 bases from J, with 12 bases in between. The germline V gene encodes CDR1 SGHNT and CDR2 YYREEE (reference sequence). The CDR3 spans 15 residues. Here the CDR3 reads CASSLAGQRDEKLFF. CDR3 nucleotides: TGTGCCAGCAGCTTGGCAGGACAGAGAGATGAAAAACTGTTTTTT.

The rearrangement links TRBV15 to TRBJ1-3; unclear D gene. V lost 0 bases and J lost 1, with 7 bases in between. The CDR3 extends over 15 amino acids. The V gene's germline CDR1 is LNHNV and CDR2 YYDKDF (reference sequence). The CDR3 spells CATSRDPGSGNTIYF. DNA of the CDR3: TGTGCCACCAGCAGAGATCCCGGGTCTGGAAACACCATATATTTT.

This chain links TRBV27 with TRBJ1-1; a possible D gene is TRBD1 (6 bases). This CDR3 spans 19 amino acids. Germline lookup yields CDR1 MNHEY and CDR2 SMNVEV (reference sequence). V shed 5 bases and J shed 4 bases, with 29 bases lying between them. The CDR3 spells CASSPRGGRGALGGTEAFF. The CDR3 coding sequence is TGTGCCAGCAGTCCTAGGGGTGGGCGGGGGGCCCTTGGGGGCACTGAAGCTTTCTTT.

Remarks on this clone: Because the CDR3 is missing its conserved closing phenylalanine or tryptophan, this is likely a read error. This chain links TRBV27 with TRBJ1-5, with 9 bases identical to TRBD1. J gave up 2 bases and V 4 bases, and 9 bases lay outside the gene matches. Germline CDR1 and CDR2: MNHEY and SMNVEV (reference sequence). The CDR3 covers 17 residues. The CDR3 spells CASSSGNRGQGNQPQHL. DNA of the CDR3: TGTGCCAGCAGTTCCGGTAACAGGGGGCAGGGCAATCAGCCCCAGCATCTT.

This clone was recorded only once. This chain connects TRBV5-1 to TRBJ1-6; D possibly corresponds to TRBD1 (6 bases). Germline-derived CDR1 and CDR2 are SGHRS and YFSETQ. This CDR3 contains 15 residues. V was clipped by 8 bases and J by 0 bases, with 12 bases between them. In DNA form, the CDR3 reads TGCGCCAGTCAGGGGCTGAGCTCCTATAATTCACCCCTCCACTTT. It yields the protein CASQGLSSYNSPLHF.

Here the CDR3 DNA reads TGTGCCAGCAGTGAATTAACGGGGCAGGCTTACAATGAGCAGTTCTTC. It translates to CASSELTGQAYNEQFF. The chain employs TRBV25-1 and TRBJ2-1; D tentatively fits TRBD1 or TRBD2 (5 bases each). The CDR3 contains 16 residues. The V gene's germline CDR1 is MGHDK and CDR2 SYGVNS. The germline V and J ends were trimmed by 1 base and 4 bases, with 14 bases remaining between them. The full variable domain, in which reference TRBV25-1 and TRBJ2-1 provide the parts outside the CDR3, is EADIYQTPRYLVIGTGKKITLECSQTMGHDKMYWYQQDPGMELHLIHYSYGVNSTEKGDLSSESTVSRIRTEHFPLTLESARPSHTSQYLCASSELTGQAYNEQFFGPGTRLTVL.

The chain employs TRBV11-2 and TRBJ2-1; D possibly uses TRBD1 or TRBD2 (5 bases each). This CDR3 is built from 14 residues. Trimming removed 1 base at V and 10 bases at J, with 14 bases between. From germline, CDR1 is SGHAT and CDR2 FQNNGV. The CDR3: CASSLGDGWGEQFF. CDR3 coding DNA: TGTGCCAGCAGCTTAGGGGACGGATGGGGGGAGCAGTTCTTC.

This clone came up once. The chain uses TRBV19 and TRBJ2-1; 12 bases fit TRBD2. The ends lost 6 bases at V and 6 bases at J; junction bases unmatched: 6. The germline V gene encodes CDR1 LNHDA and CDR2 SQIVND (reference sequence). The CDR3 runs to 15 residues. CDR3 region: CASSYRGLAGNEQFF. In nucleotides, the CDR3 is TGTGCCAGTAGCTATAGGGGACTAGCGGGCAATGAGCAGTTCTTC.

This chain connects TRBV27 to TRBJ1-6; 7 bases line up with TRBD1. The CDR3 has 16 residues. V lost 8 bases to trimming and J lost 7 bases; unmatched junction nucleotides: 14. Germline V gene data show CDR1 as MNHEY and CDR2 as SMNVEV (reference sequence). The CDR3 bases are TGTGCCAGCTGCCGCTCGACAGGGTTTGGCAATTCACCCCTCCACTTT. This codes for CASCRSTGFGNSPLHF.

This clone was picked up a small number of times. This rearrangement joins TRBV5-1 to TRBJ1-2, with TRBD1 identical over 9 bases. Germline trimming cut 4 bases from V and 6 bases from J; bases unmatched to any gene: 4. The CDR3 runs to 13 residues. Germline assignment: CDR1 SGHRS and CDR2 YFSETQ. The CDR3 loop reads CASSLGQGDGYTF. The CDR3 DNA reads TGCGCCAGCAGCCTGGGACAGGGCGATGGCTACACCTTC.

The CDR3 here is CASSIGRVGNGGELFF. DNA for the CDR3: TGTGCCAGTAGTATCGGACGTGTTGGGAATGGCGGGGAGCTGTTTTTT. The rearrangement links TRBV19 to TRBJ2-2; D gene ambiguous. V was cut by 3 bases and J by 7 bases, with 18 bases left in between. CDR3 length: 16 residues. Germline CDR1 is LNHDA and CDR2 is SQIVND (reference sequence).

This clone was detected only once. The chain joins TRBV5-4 to TRBJ2-1; D gene unclear. The CDR3 spans 13 residues. The germline V gene encodes CDR1 SGHNT and CDR2 YYREEE (reference sequence). V dropped 4 bases and J dropped 6 bases, with 11 bases sitting between them. The CDR3 coding sequence is TGTGCCAGCAGCCCTGGAATAGGCAATGAGCAGTTCTTC. This sequence encodes CASSPGIGNEQFF.

V gene TRBV5-4 combines with J gene TRBJ2-7; D is unresolved. The CDR3 is 13 amino acids. The V end lost 0 bases, the J end lost 3 bases, and 7 bases lay between the germline ends. The germline CDR1 and CDR2 sequences are SGHNT and YYREEE (reference sequence). The CDR3 is CASSLESHYEQYF. The CDR3 DNA is TGTGCCAGCAGCTTGGAATCCCACTACGAGCAGTACTTC.

The chain links TRBV7-8 to TRBJ1-1; no reliable D call. The CDR3 is 14 residues long. The germline V gene has CDR1 SGHVS and CDR2 FQNEAQ. V shed 2 bases and J shed 3 bases, with 10 bases lying between them. CDR3: CASSLMASDTEAFF. In DNA form, the CDR3 reads TGTGCCAGCAGCTTAATGGCTTCTGACACTGAAGCTTTCTTT.